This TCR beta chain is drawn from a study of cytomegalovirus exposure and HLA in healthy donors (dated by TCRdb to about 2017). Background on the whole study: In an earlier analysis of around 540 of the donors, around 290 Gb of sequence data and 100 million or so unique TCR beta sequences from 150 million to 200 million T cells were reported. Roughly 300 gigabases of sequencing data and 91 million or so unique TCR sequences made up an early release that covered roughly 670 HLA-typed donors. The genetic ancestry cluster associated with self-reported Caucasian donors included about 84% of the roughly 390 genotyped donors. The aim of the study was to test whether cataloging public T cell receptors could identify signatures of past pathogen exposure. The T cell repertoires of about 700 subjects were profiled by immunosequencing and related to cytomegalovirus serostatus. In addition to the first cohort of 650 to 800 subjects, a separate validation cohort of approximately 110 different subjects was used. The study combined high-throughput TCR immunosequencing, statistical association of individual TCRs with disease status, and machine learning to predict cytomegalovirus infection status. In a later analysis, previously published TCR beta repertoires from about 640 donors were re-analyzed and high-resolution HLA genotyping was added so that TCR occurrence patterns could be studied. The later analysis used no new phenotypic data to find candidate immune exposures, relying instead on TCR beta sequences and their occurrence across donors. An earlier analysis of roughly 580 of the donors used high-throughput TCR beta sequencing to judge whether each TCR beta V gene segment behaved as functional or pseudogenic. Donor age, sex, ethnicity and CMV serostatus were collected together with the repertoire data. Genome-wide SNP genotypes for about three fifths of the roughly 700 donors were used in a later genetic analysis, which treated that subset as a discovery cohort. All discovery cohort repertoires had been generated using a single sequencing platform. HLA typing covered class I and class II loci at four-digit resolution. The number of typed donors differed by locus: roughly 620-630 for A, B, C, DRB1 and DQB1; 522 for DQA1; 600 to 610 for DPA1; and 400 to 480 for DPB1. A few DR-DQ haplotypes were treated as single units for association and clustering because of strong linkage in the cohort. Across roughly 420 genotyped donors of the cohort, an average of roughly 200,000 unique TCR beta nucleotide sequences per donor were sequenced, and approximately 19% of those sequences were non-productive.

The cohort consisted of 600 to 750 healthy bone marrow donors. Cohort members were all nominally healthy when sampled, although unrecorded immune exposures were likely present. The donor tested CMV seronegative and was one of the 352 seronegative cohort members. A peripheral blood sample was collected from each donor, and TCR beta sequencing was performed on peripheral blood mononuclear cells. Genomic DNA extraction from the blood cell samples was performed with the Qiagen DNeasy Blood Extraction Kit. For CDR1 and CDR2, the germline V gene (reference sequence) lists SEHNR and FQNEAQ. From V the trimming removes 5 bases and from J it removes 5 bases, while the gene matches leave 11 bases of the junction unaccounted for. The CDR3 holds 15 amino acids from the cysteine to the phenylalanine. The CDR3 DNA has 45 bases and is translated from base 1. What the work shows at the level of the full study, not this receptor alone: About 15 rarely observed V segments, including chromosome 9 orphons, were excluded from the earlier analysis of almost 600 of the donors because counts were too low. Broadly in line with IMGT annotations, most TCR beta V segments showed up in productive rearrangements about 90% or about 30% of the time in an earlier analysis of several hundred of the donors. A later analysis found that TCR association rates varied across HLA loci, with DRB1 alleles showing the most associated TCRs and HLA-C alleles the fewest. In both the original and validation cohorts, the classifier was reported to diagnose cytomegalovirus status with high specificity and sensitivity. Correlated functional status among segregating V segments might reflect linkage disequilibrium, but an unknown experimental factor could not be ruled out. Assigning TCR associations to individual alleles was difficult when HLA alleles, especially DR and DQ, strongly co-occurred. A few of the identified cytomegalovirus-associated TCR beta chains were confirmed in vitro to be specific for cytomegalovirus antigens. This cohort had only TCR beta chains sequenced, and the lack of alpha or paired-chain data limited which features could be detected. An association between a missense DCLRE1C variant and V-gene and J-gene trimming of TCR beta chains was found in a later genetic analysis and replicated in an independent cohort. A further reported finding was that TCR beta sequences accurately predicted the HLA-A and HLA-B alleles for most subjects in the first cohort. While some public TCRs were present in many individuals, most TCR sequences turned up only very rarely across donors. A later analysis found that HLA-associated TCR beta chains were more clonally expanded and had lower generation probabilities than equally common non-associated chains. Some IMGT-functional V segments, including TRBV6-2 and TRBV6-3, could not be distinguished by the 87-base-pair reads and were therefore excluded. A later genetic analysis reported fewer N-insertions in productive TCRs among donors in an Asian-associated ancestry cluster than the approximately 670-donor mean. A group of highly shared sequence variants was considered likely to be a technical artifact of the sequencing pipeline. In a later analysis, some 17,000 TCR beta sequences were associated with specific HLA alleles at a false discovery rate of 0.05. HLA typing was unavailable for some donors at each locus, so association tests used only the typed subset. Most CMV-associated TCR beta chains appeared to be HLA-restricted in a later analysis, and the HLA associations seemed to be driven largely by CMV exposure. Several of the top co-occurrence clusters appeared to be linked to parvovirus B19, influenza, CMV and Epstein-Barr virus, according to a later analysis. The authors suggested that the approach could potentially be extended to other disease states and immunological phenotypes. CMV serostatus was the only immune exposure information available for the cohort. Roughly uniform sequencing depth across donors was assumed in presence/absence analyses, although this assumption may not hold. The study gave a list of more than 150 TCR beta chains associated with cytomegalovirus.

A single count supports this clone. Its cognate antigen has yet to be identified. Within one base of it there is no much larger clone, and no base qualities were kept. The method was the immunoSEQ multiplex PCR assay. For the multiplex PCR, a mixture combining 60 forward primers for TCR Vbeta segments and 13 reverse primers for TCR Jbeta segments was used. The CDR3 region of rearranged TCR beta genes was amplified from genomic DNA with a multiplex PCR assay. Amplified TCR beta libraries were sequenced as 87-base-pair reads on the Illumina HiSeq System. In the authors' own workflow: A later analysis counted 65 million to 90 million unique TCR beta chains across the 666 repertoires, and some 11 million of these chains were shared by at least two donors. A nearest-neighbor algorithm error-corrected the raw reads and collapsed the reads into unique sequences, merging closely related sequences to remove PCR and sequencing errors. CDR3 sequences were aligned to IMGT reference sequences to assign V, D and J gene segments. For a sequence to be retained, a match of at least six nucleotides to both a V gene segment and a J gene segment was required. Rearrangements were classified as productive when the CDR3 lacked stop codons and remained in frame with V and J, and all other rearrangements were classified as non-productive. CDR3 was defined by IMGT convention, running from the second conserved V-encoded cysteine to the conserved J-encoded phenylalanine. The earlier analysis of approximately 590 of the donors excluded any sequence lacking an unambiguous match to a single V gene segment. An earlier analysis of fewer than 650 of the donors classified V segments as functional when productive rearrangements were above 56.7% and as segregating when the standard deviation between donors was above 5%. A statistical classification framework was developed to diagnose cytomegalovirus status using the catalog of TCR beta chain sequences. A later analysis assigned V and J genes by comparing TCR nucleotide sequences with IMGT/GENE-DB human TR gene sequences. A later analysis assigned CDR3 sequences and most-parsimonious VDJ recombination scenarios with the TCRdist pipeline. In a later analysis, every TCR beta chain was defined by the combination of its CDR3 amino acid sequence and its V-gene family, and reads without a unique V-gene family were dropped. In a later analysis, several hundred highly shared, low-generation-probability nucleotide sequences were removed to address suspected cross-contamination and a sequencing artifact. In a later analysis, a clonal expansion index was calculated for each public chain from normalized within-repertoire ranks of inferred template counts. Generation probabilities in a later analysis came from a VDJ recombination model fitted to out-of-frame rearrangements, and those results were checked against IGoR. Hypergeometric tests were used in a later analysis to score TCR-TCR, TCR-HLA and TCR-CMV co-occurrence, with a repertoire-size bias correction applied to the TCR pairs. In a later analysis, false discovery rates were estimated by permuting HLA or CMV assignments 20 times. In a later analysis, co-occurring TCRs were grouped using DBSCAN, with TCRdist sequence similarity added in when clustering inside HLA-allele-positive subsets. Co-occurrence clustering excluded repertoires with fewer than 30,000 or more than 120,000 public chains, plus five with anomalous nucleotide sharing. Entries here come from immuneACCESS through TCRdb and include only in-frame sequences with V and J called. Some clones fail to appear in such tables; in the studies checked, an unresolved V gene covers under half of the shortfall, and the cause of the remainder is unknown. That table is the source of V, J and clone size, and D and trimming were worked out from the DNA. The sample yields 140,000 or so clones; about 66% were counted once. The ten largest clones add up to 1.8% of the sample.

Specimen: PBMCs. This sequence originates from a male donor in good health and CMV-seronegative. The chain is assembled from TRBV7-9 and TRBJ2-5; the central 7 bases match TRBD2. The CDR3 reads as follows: CASSRVASGGETQYF. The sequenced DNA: TGTGCCAGCAGCCGGGTGGCTAGCGGAGGGGAGACCCAGTACTTC.